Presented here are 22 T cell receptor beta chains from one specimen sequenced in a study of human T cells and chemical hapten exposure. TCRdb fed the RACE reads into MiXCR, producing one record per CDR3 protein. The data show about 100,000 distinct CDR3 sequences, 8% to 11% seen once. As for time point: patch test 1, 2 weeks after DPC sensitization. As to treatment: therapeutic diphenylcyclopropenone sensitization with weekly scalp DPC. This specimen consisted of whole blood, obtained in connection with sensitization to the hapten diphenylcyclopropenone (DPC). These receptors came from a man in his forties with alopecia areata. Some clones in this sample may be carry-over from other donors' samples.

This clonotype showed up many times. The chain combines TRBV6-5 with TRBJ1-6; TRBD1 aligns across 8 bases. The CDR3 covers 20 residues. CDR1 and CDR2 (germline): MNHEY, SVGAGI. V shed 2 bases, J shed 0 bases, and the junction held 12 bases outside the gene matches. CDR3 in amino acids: CASSYLAAGQESSYNSPLHF. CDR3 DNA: TGTGCCAGCAGTTACCTCGCCGCGGGACAGGAGAGCTCCTATAATTCACCCCTCCACTTT.

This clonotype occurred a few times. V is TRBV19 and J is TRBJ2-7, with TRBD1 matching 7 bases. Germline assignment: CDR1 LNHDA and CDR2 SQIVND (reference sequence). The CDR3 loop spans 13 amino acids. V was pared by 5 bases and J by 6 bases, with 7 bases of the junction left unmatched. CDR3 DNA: TGTGCCAGTAGTCGACAGGGAACGGGCGAGCAGTACGTC. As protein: CASSRQGTGEQYV.

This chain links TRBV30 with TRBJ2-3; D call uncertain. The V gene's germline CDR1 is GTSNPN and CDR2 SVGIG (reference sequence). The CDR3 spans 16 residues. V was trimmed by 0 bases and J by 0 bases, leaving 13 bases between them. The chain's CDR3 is CAWSVRWTESTDTQYF. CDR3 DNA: TGTGCCTGGAGTGTACGCTGGACCGAGAGCACAGATACGCAGTATTTT.

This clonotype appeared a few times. The CDR3 nucleotides are TGTGCCAGCAGCTTAGTTCCGGACAGGGAACTGGATACGCAGTATTTT. Its protein product is CASSLVPDRELDTQYF. The gene calls are TRBV11-2 and TRBJ2-3; 8 bases align to TRBD1. J lost 6 bases, V lost 1 base, and 9 bases had no gene match. Germline V gene lookup returns CDR1 SGHAT and CDR2 FQNNGV. The length of the CDR3 is 16 residues.

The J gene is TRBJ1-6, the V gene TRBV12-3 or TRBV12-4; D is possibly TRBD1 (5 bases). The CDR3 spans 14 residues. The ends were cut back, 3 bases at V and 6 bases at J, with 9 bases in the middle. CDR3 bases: TGTGCCAGCAGTTTCGGGGGTGGTAATTCACCCCTCCACTTT. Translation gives CASSFGGGNSPLHF.

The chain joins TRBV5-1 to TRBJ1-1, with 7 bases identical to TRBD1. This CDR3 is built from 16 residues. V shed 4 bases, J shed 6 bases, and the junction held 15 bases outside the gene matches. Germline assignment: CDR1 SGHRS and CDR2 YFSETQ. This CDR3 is CASSLPDRAQIAEAFF. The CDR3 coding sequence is TGCGCCAGCAGCCTACCCGACAGGGCCCAAATCGCTGAAGCTTTCTTT.

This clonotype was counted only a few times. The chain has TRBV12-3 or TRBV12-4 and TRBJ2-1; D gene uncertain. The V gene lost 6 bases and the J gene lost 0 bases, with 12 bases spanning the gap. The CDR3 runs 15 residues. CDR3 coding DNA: TGTGCCAGCAGCCTCCCTAGTGGCTCCTACAATGAGCAGTTCTTC. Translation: CASSLPSGSYNEQFF.

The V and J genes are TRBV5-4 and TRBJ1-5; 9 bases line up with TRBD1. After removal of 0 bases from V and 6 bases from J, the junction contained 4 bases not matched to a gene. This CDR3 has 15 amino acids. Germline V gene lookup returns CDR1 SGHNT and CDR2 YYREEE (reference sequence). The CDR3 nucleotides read TGTGCCAGCAGCTTGGACAGGGGGCGCGTTCAGCCCCAGCATTTT. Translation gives CASSLDRGRVQPQHF.

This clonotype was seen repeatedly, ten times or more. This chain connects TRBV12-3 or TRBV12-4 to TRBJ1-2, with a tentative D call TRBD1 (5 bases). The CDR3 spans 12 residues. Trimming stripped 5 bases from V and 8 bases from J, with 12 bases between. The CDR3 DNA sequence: TGTGCCAGCAGTGCAGGGTCGGGCGGCTACACCTTC. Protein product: CASSAGSGGYTF.

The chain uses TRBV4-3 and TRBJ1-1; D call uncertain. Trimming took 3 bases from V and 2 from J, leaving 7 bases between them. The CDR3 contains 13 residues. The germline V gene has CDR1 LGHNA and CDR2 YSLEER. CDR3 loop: CASSQKANTEAFF. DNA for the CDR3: TGCGCCAGCAGCCAGAAGGCCAACACTGAAGCTTTCTTT.

CDR3 residues: CASSAGTTTDTQYF. Written as DNA, the CDR3 is TGTGCCAGCAGCGCCGGGACTACCACAGATACGCAGTATTTT. The V gene is TRBV11-2, the J gene TRBJ2-3, with 7 positions matching TRBD2. CDR1 and CDR2 (germline): SGHAT, FQNNGV. The CDR3 sequence is 14 residues long. Trimming removed 5 bases from V and 2 bases from J; junction bases left unmatched: 4.

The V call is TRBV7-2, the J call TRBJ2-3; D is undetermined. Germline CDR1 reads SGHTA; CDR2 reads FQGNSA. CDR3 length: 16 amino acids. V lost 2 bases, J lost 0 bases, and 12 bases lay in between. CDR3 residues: CASSLSWIPSTDTQYF. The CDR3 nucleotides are TGTGCCAGCAGCTTATCTTGGATCCCGAGCACAGATACGCAGTATTTT.

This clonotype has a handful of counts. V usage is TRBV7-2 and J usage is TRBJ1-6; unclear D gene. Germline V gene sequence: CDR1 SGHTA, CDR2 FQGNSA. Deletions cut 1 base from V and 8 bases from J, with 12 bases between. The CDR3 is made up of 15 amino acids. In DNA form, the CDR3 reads TGTGCCAGCAGCTTAGGCCGGGCGAGGGATTCACCCCTCCACTTT. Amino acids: CASSLGRARDSPLHF.

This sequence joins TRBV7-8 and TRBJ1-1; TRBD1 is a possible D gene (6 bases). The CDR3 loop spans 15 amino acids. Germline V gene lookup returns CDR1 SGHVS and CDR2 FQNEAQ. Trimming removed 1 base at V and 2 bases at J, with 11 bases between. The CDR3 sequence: CASSLGWGANTEAFF. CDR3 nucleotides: TGTGCCAGCAGCTTAGGCTGGGGGGCAAACACTGAAGCTTTCTTT.

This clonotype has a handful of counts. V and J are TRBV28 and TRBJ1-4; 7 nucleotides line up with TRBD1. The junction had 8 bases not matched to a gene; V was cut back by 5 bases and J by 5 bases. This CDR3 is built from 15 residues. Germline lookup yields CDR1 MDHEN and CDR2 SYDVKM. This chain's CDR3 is CASSGGGQINEKLFF. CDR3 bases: TGTGCCAGCAGTGGGGGGGGACAGATAAATGAAAAACTGTTTTTT.

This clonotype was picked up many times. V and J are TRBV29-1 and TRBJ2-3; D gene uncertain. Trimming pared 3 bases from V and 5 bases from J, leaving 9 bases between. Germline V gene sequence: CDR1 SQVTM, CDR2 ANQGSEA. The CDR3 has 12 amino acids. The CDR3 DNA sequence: TGCAGCGTTGAGGGCTTAGGAGATACGCAGTATTTT. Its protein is CSVEGLGDTQYF.

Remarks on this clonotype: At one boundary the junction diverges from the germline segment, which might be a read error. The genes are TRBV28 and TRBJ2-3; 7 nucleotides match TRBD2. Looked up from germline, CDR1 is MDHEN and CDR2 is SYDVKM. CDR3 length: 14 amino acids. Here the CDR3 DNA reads TGTGCCAGCATTTTAGGCGGGAGCGCAGATACGCAGTATTTT. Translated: CASILGGSADTQYF.

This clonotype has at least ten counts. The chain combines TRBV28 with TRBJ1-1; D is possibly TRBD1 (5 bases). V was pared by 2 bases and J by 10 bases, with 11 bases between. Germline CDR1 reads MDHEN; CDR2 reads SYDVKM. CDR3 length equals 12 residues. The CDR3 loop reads CASSLPQGVAFF. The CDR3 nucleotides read TGTGCCAGCAGTTTACCCCAGGGTGTAGCTTTCTTT.

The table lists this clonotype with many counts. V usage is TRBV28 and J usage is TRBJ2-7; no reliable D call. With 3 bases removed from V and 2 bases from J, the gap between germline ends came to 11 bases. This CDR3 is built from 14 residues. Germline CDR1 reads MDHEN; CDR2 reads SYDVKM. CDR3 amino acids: CASSFVPNPYEQYF. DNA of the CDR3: TGTGCCAGCAGTTTCGTACCGAATCCCTACGAGCAGTACTTC.

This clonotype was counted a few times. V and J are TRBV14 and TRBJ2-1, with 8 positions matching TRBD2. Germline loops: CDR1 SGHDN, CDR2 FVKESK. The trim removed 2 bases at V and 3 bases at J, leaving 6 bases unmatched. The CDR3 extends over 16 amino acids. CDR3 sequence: CASSQRQAGDYNEQFF. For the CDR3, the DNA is TGTGCCAGCAGCCAAAGACAAGCGGGAGACTACAATGAGCAGTTCTTC.

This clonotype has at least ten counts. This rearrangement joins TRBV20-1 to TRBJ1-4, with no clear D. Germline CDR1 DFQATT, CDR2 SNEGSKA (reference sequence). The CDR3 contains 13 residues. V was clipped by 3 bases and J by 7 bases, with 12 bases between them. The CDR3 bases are TGCAGTGCTAGTATCCAGGCCGGTGAAAAACTGTTTTTT. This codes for CSASIQAGEKLFF.

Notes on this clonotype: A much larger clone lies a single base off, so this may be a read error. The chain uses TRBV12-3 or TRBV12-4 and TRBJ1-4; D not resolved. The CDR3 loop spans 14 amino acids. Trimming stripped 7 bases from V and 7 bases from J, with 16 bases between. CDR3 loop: CASTQERRSEKLFF. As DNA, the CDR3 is TGTGCCAGCACCCAAGAGCGGCGGAGTGAAAAACTGTTTTTT.